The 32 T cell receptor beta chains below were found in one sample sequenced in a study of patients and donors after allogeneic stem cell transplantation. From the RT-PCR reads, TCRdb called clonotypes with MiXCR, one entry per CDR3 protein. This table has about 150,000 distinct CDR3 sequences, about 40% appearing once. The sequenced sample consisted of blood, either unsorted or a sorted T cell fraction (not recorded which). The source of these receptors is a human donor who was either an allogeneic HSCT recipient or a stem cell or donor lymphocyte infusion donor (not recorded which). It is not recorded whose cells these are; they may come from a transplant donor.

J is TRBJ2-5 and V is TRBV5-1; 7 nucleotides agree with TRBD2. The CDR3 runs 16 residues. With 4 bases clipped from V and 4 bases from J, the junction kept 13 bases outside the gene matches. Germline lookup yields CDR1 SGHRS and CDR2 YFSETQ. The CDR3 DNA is TGCGCCAGCAGCCTCCTCCCCCGGGAGGAGGTAGAGACCCAGTACTTC. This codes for CASSLLPREEVETQYF.

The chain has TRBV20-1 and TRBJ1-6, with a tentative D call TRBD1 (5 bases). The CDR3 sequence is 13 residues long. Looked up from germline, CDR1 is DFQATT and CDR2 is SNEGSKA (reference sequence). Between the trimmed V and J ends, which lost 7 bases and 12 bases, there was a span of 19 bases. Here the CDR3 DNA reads TGCAGTGGAGGGACGGTCCAGGGAGTACCCCTCCACTTT. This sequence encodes CSGGTVQGVPLHF.

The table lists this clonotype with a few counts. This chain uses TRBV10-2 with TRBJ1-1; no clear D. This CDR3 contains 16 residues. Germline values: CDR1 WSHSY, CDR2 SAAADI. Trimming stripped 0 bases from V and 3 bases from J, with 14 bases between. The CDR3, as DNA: TGCGCCAGCAGTGAGTCAGTGAGACGGCGGGACACTGAAGCTTTCTTT. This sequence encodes CASSESVRRRDTEAFF.

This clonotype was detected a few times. CDR3: CASSLNSGANVLTF. For the CDR3, the DNA is TGTGCCAGCAGTTTGAACTCTGGGGCCAACGTCCTGACTTTC. This chain links TRBV28 with TRBJ2-6; D is undetermined. CDR1 MDHEN and CDR2 SYDVKM come from the germline V gene. V was pared by 3 bases and J by 0 bases, with 3 bases between. This CDR3 spans 14 amino acids.

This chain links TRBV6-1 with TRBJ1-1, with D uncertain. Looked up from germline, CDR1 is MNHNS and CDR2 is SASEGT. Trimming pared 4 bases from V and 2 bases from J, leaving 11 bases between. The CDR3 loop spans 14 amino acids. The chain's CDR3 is CASSVKELNTEAFF. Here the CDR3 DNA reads TGTGCCAGCAGTGTGAAGGAGCTCAACACTGAAGCTTTCTTT.

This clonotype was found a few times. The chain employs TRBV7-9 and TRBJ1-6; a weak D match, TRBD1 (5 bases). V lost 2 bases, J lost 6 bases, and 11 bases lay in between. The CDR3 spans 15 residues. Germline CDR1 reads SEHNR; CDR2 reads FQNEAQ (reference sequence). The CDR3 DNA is TGTGCCAGCAGCTTAATTGGCAGGGCTAATTCACCCCTCCACTTT. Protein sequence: CASSLIGRANSPLHF.

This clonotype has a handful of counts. The CDR3 sequence: CASSVGLAGTEAFF. The CDR3 nucleotides are TGTGCCAGCAGCGTAGGACTGGCGGGCACTGAAGCTTTCTTT. The chain is built from TRBV9 and TRBJ1-1; D remains unclear. V lost 0 bases and J 4 bases, leaving 10 bases between the germline ends. Germline V gene lookup returns CDR1 SGDLS and CDR2 YYNGEE. The CDR3 contains 14 residues. Variable domain in full (rest from reference TRBV9 and TRBJ1-1): DSGVTQTPKHLITATGQRVTLRCSPRSGDLSVYWYQQSLDQGLQFLIQYYNGEERAKGNILERFSAQQFPDLHSELNLSSLELGDSALYFCASSVGLAGTEAFFGQGTRLTVV.

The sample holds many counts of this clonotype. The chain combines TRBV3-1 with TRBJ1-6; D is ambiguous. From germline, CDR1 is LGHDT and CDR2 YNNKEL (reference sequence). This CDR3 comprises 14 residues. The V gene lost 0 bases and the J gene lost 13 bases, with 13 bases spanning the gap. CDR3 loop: CASSQDGQLHPLHF. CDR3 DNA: TGTGCCAGCAGCCAAGATGGGCAGCTTCATCCCCTCCACTTT.

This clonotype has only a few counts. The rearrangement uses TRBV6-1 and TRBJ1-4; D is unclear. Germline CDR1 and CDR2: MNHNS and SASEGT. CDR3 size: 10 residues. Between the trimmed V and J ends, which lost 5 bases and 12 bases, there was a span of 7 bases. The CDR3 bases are TGTGCCAGCAGTCGGGAAGAACTGTTTTTT. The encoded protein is CASSREELFF.

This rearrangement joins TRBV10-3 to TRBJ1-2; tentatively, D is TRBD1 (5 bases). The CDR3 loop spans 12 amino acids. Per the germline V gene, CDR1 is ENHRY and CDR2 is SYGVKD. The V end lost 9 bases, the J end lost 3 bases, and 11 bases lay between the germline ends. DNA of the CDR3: TGTGCCATTGAGGGAGGGGACTATGGCTACACCTTC. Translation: CAIEGGDYGYTF.

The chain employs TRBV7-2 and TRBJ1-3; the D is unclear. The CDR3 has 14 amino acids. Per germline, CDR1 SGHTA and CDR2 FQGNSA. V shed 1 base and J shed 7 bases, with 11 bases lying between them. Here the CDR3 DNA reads TGTGCCAGCAGCTTAGGTTGGCAGCTGAACACCATATATTTT. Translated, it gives CASSLGWQLNTIYF.

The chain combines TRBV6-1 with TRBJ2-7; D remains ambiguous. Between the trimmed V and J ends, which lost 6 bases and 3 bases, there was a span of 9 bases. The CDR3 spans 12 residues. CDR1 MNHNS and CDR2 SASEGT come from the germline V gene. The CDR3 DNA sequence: TGTGCCAGCAGCCGCACCGACTACGAGCAGTACGTC. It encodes CASSRTDYEQYV.

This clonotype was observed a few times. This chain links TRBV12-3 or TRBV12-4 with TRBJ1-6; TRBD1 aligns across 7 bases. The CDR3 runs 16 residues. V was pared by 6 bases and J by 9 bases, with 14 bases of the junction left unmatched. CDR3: CASSQTPGTASSPLHF. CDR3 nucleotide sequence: TGTGCCAGCAGCCAAACCCCCGGGACAGCTTCTTCACCCCTCCACTTT.

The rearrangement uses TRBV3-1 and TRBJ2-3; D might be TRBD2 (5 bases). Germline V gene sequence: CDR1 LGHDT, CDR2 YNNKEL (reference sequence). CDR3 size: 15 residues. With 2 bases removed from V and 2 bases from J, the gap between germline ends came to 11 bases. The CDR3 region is CASSQPGLNTDTQYF. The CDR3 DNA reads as TGTGCCAGCAGCCAACCTGGACTCAACACAGATACGCAGTATTTT.

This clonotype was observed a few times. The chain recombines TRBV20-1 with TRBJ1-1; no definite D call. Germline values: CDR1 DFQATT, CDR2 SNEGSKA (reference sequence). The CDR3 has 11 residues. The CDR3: CRAKGNTEAFF. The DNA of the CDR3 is TGCAGGGCGAAGGGGAACACTGAAGCTTTCTTT.

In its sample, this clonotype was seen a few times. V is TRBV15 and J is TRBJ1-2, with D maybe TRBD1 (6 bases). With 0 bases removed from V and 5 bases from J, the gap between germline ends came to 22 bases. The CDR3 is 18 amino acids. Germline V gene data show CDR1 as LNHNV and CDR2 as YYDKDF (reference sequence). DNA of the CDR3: TGTGCCACCAGCAGAGATCGAGGGGGGCTGCCCGGAACTTATGGCTACACCTTC. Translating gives CATSRDRGGLPGTYGYTF.

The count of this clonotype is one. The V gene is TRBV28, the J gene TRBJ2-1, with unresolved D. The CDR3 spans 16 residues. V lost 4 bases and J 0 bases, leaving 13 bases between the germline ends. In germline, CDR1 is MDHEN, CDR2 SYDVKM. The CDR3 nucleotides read TGTGCCAGCAGTTCAGGAGCTATCCCCTCCTACAATGAGCAGTTCTTC. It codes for CASSSGAIPSYNEQFF.

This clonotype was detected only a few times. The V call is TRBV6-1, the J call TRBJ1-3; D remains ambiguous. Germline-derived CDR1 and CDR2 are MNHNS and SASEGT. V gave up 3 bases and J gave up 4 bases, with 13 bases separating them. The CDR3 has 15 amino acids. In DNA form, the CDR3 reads TGTGCCAGCAGTGAGAACGTAGTTCTCGGAAACACCATATATTTT. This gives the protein CASSENVVLGNTIYF.

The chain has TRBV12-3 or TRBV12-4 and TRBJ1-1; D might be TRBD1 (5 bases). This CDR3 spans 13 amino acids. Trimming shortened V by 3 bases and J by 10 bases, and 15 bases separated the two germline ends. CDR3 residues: CASSFNLGGGAFF. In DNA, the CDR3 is TGTGCCAGCAGTTTCAATCTGGGGGGGGGAGCTTTCTTT.

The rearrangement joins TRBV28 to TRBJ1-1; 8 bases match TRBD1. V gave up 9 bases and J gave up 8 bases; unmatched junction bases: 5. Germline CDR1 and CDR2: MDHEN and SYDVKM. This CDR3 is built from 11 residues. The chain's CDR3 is CASIRGPEAFF. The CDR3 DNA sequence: TGTGCCAGTATCAGGGGGCCAGAAGCTTTCTTT.

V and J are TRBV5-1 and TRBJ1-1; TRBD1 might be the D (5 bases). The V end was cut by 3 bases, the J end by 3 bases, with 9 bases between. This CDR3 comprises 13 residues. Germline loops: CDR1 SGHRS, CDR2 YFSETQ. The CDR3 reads CASSWGIHTEAFF. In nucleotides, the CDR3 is TGCGCCAGCAGCTGGGGGATCCACACTGAAGCTTTCTTT.

CDR3 coding DNA: TGCAGTGCTGGACCTCTAGATGGGGACAAATACCATGAGCAGTTCTTC. It encodes CSAGPLDGDKYHEQFF. This rearrangement joins TRBV20-1 to TRBJ2-1; perhaps TRBD1 as D (6 bases). The germline V and J ends were trimmed by 5 bases and 8 bases, with 25 bases remaining between them. Per germline, CDR1 DFQATT and CDR2 SNEGSKA (reference sequence). This CDR3 has 16 residues.

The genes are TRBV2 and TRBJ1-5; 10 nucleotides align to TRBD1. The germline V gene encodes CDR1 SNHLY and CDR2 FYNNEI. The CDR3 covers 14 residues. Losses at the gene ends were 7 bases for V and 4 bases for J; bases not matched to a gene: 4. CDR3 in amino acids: CASMPGQGNQPQHF. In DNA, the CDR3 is TGTGCCAGCATGCCGGGACAGGGGAATCAGCCCCAGCATTTT.

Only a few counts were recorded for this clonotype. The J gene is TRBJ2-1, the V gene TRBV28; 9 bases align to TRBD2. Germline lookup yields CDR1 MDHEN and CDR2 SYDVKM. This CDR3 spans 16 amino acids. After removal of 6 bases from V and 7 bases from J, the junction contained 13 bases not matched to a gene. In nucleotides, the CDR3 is TGTGCCAGCAGATATCTAGCGGGGCGACGCTATAATGAGCAGTTCTTC. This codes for CASRYLAGRRYNEQFF.

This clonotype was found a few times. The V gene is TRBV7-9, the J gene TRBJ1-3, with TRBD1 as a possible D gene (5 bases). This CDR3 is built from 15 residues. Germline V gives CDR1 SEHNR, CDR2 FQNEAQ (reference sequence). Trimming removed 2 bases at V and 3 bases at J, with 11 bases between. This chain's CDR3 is CASSLIAGGGNTIYF. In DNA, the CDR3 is TGTGCCAGCAGCTTAATCGCCGGGGGTGGAAACACCATATATTTT.

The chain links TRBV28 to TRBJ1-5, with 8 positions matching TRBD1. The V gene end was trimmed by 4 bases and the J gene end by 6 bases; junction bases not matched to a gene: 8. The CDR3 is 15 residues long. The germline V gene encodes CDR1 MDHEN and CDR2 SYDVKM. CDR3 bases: TGTGCCAGCAGTTCCCGGACAGGGCGAGTTCAGCCCCAGCATTTT. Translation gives CASSSRTGRVQPQHF.

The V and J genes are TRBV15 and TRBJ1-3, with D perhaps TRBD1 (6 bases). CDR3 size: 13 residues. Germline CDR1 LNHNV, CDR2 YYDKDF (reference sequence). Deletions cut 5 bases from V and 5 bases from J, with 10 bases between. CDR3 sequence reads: CATSDQGRNTIYF. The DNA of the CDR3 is TGTGCCACCAGCGATCAGGGGAGAAACACCATATATTTT.

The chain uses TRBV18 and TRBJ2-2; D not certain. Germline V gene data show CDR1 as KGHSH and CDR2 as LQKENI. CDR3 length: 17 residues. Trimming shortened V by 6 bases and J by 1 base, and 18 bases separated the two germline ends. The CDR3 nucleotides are TGTGCCAGCTCTTCCAAAGTCGGCAGACAGAACACCGGGGAGCTGTTTTTT. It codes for CASSSKVGRQNTGELFF.

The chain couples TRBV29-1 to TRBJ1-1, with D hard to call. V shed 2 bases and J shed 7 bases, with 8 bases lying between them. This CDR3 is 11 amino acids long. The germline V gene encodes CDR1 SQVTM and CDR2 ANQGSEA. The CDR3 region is CSVENISEAFF. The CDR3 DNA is TGCAGCGTTGAAAACATTAGTGAAGCTTTCTTT. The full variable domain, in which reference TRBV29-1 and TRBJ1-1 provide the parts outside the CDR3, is SAVISQKPSRDICQRGTSLTIQCQVDSQVTMMFWYRQQPGQSLTLIATANQGSEATYESGFVIDKFPISRPNLTFSTLTVSNMSPEDSSIYLCSVENISEAFFGQGTRLTVV.

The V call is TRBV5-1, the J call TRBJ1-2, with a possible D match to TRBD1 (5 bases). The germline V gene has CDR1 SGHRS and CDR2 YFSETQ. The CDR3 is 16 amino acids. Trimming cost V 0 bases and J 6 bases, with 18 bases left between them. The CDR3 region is CASSLDRPTAGDGYTF. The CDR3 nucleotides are TGCGCCAGCAGCTTGGACAGGCCGACGGCGGGAGATGGCTACACCTTC.

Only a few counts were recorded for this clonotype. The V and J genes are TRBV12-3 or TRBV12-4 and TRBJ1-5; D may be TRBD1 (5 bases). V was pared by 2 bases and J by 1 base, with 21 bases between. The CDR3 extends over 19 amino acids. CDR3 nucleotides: TGTGCCAGCAGTTTATGGGGGGGTTACGGGATCTGGAGCAATCAGCCCCAGCATTTT. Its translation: CASSLWGGYGIWSNQPQHF.

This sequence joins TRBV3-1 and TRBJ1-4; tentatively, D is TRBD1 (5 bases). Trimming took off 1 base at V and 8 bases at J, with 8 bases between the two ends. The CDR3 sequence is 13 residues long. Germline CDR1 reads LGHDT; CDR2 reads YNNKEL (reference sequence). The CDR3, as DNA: TGTGCCAGCAGCCAAGTGCGGGGGGAAAAACTGTTTTTT. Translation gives CASSQVRGEKLFF.